The present T cell receptor (beta chain) was sequenced within a study of human T cells and chemical hapten exposure. General study findings and limits: Versus controls, expanded TCRs had significantly more large CDR3 similarity clusters.

Per the original methods: Samples ranged from about 20,000 to 750,000 TCRs, with a median of roughly 93,000. Each CDR3 protein gets one entry after TCRdb re-called the RACE reads with MiXCR. None of the V and J calls come from the authors' own analysis; TCRdb made them. The data show around 120,000 distinct CDR3 sequences, about 10% seen once. In regard to this clonotype: Its target is not known.

Sample time point: patch test 1, 2 weeks after DPC sensitization. The treatment denotes: therapeutic diphenylcyclopropenone sensitization with weekly scalp DPC. The sequenced sample was whole blood, obtained in connection with sensitization to the hapten diphenylcyclopropenone (DPC). The receptor was derived from a woman between 40 and 55 years old with alopecia areata. Some clones in this sample may be carry-over from other donors' samples.

The CDR3 coding sequence is TGTGCCAGCAGCGTAGGAGGACACCCGGAGTTGCCACACTCTGGGGCCAACGTCCTGACTTTC. This sequence encodes CASSVGGHPELPHSGANVLTF. The rearrangement joins TRBV9 to TRBJ2-6; D is possibly TRBD1 (5 bases). Germline V gives CDR1 SGDLS, CDR2 YYNGEE. CDR3 length equals 21 residues. V was shortened by 0 bases and J by 0 bases, with 22 bases between the two germline ends. Supplemented by reference TRBV9 and TRBJ2-6, the full variable domain reads DSGVTQTPKHLITATGQRVTLRCSPRSGDLSVYWYQQSLDQGLQFLIQYYNGEERAKGNILERFSAQQFPDLHSELNLSSLELGDSALYFCASSVGGHPELPHSGANVLTFGAGSRLTVL.